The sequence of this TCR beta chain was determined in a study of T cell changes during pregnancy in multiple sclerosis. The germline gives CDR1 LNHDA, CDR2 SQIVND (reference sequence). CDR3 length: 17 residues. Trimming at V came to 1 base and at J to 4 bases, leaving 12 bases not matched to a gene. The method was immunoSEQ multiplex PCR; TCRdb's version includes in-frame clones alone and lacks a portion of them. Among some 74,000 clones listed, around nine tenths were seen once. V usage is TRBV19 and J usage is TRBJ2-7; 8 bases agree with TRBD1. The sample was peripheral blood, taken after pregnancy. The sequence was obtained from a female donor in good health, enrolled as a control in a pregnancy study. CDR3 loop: CASSIGTGSGLTYEQYF. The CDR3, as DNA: TGTGCCAGTAGTATAGGGACAGGGTCGGGCTTGACGTACGAGCAGTACTTC.